This T cell receptor (beta chain) was documented in a study of siplizumab effects on memory and regulatory T cells. Germline V gives CDR1 SGHNT, CDR2 YYREEE (reference sequence). With 0 bases removed from V and 0 bases from J, the gap between germline ends came to 4 bases. The CDR3 is 14 residues long. Clones were read by immunoSEQ multiplex PCR, and TCRdb kept only the in-frame ones, dropping some. Of about 50,000 clones in the sample, about 90% were seen once. Study results and caveats: Fewer alloreactive sequences mapped to unstimulated CD4+ memory cells under siplizumab. Suppression by proliferating Tregs derived from siplizumab cultures was not verified. Apparently more diverse than memory cells, naive T cells also seemed major alloresponse contributors.

Notes on this clone: Its antigen is currently unknown.

The chain uses TRBV5-4 and TRBJ2-4, with D hard to call. This sequence originates from a human donor in good health. Material: naive CD8+ T cells sorted from blood. The CDR3 spells CASSLGLAKNIQYF. The DNA for the CDR3 is TGTGCCAGCAGCTTGGGCCTAGCCAAAAACATTCAGTACTTC.